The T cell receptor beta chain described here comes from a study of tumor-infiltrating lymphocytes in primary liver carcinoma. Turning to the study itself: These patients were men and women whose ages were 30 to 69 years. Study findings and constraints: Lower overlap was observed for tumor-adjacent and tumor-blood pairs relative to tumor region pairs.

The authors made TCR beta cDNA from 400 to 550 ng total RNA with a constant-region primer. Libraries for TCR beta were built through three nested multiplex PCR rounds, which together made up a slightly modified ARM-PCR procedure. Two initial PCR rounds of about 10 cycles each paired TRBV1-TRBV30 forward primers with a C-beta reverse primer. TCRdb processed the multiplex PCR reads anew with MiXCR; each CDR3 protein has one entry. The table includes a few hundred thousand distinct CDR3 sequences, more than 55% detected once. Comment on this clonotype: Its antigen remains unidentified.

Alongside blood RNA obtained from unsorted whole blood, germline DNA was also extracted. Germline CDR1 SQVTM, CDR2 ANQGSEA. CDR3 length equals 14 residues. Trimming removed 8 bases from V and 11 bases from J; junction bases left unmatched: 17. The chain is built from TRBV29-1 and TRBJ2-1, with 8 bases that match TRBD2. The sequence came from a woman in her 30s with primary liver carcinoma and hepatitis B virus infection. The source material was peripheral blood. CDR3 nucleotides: TGCAGCATGAGGAAGCGGGAGTCGCGGTACAAGCAGTTCTTC. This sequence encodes CSMRKRESRYKQFF.